Presented here are 16 T cell receptor beta chains from one specimen sequenced in a study of T cells in Graves' hyperthyroidism and ophthalmopathy. RNA transcripts yielded amplified TCR beta CDR3 regions. First-round RT-PCR of the TCR CDR3 relied on the HTBI primer set. MiXCR, run by TCRdb on the multiplex PCR reads, gives a single entry per CDR3 protein. The table shows approximately 530,000 distinct CDR3 sequences, with about 20% occurring only once. The sequencing sample was made of blood. The receptors stem from a man in his forties or fifties with Graves' ophthalmopathy.

This clonotype was counted a few times. The chain uses TRBV6-1 and TRBJ2-1, with D possibly matching TRBD2 (5 bases). Trimming removed 6 bases from V and 6 bases from J, with 12 bases in between. This CDR3 has 13 residues. Germline values: CDR1 MNHNS, CDR2 SASEGT. Here the CDR3 reads CASSLDAGNEQFF. For the CDR3, the DNA is TGTGCCAGCAGCCTCGATGCGGGCAATGAGCAGTTCTTC.

In its sample, this clonotype was seen a few times. Possible read error: a much larger clone is one base away. The J gene is TRBJ2-5, the V gene TRBV10-3; 14 bases match TRBD2. Germline CDR1 is ENHRY and CDR2 is SYGVKD. This CDR3 is built from 15 residues. CDR3 coding DNA: TGTGCCGTCAGCCTCGGACTAGCGGGGGGTGAGACCCAGTACTTC. Protein product: CAVSLGLAGGETQYF.

This clonotype was seen repeatedly, ten times or more. The V call is TRBV28, the J call TRBJ2-1; unclear D gene. The CDR3 is made up of 11 amino acids. V lost 7 bases and J lost 5, with 6 bases in between. Germline CDR1 reads MDHEN; CDR2 reads SYDVKM. CDR3 in DNA: TGTGCCAGCAACCGGGACAATGAGCAGTTCTTC. The encoded protein is CASNRDNEQFF.

The rearrangement joins TRBV19 to TRBJ2-1, with 11 positions matching TRBD2. The CDR3 loop spans 15 amino acids. Germline V CDR1 and CDR2: LNHDA, SQIVND (reference sequence). V was clipped by 1 base and J by 6 bases; unmatched bases: 2. CDR3 DNA: TGTGCCAGTAGTATAGGGACTAGCGGGTTCAATGAGCAGTTCTTC. The encoded protein is CASSIGTSGFNEQFF.

The chain combines TRBV28 with TRBJ1-5; 7 bases align to TRBD1. Germline V CDR1 and CDR2: MDHEN, SYDVKM. The CDR3 has 15 residues. Trimming at V came to 5 bases and at J to 2 bases, leaving 6 bases not matched to a gene. CDR3 sequence reads: CASSLQGLGNQPQHF. CDR3 DNA sequence: TGTGCCAGCAGTCTACAGGGGTTGGGCAATCAGCCCCAGCATTTT.

This clonotype was detected ten times or more. The chain carries TRBV20-1 and TRBJ2-7; 8 nucleotides match TRBD2. V lost 6 bases to trimming and J lost 2 bases; unmatched junction nucleotides: 6. The length of the CDR3 is 13 residues. Germline values: CDR1 DFQATT, CDR2 SNEGSKA (reference sequence). The CDR3 nucleotides are TGCAGTGCCCAGAGCGGGAGCACCTACGAGCAGTACTTC. Translated: CSAQSGSTYEQYF.

The chain couples TRBV9 to TRBJ1-2, with D tentatively TRBD1 (5 bases). CDR1 SGDLS and CDR2 YYNGEE come from the germline V gene. V was cut by 3 bases and J by 7 bases, with 25 bases left in between. CDR3 length equals 17 residues. CDR3 loop: CASSASLGAASSGGYTF. CDR3 coding DNA: TGTGCCAGCAGCGCCTCATTAGGGGCAGCCAGTAGTGGTGGCTACACCTTC.

The chain joins TRBV12-3 or TRBV12-4 to TRBJ2-7, with TRBD1 identical over 9 bases. The length of the CDR3 is 16 residues. Trimming removed 4 bases from V and 1 base from J; junction bases left unmatched: 8. In DNA form, the CDR3 reads TGTGCCAGCAGTTCCAAGGACAGGGGTGGGTCCTACGAGCAGTACGTC. Its protein is CASSSKDRGGSYEQYV.

The chain couples TRBV10-2 to TRBJ2-1; 10 positions agree with TRBD2. The V segment lost 5 bases and the J segment 5 bases; nucleotides outside the gene matches: 6. CDR1 and CDR2 from the germline V gene are WSHSY and SAAADI. The CDR3 runs 15 residues. CDR3 DNA: TGCGCCAGCAGTCCCTCTAGCGGGAGTAACAATGAGCAGTTCTTC. Its protein product is CASSPSSGSNNEQFF.

This clonotype has ten or more counts. V and J are TRBV30 and TRBJ1-2; 12 bases match TRBD1. J lost 4 bases, V lost 4 bases, and 7 bases had no gene match. The germline V gene has CDR1 GTSNPN and CDR2 SVGIG (reference sequence). The CDR3 runs 15 residues. The CDR3 spells CAWTQGQGAGYGYTF. In DNA form, the CDR3 reads TGTGCCTGGACCCAGGGACAGGGGGCTGGCTATGGCTACACCTTC.

The chain employs TRBV20-1 and TRBJ2-3, with 14 bases aligning to TRBD2. The junction had 6 bases not matched to a gene; V was cut back by 5 bases and J by 2 bases. The CDR3 is made up of 16 amino acids. Germline V gene data show CDR1 as DFQATT and CDR2 as SNEGSKA (reference sequence). The CDR3 is CSASTSGRGHTDTQYF. For the CDR3, the DNA is TGCAGTGCTTCGACTAGCGGGAGGGGACACACAGATACGCAGTATTTT.

A few counts support this clonotype. This chain connects TRBV2 to TRBJ2-7, with a tentative D call TRBD1 (5 bases). The CDR3 runs 13 residues. Germline CDR1 SNHLY, CDR2 FYNNEI. V gave up 4 bases and J gave up 7 bases, with 14 bases separating them. CDR3 nucleotide sequence: TGTGCCAGCAGTGTACTCCAGGGTTTAGAGCAGTACTTC. Amino acids: CASSVLQGLEQYF.

Details on this clonotype: Since a much larger clone is just one base distant, this may be a read error. The V gene is TRBV2, the J gene TRBJ2-1; D not certain. Germline CDR1 SNHLY, CDR2 FYNNEI. The V gene lost 4 bases and the J gene lost 10 bases, with 8 bases spanning the gap. This CDR3 is built from 11 residues. This chain's CDR3 is CASSARYEQFF. CDR3 DNA sequence: TGTGCCAGCAGTGCCCGCTACGAGCAGTTCTTC. Looking up the rest from reference TRBV2 and TRBJ2-1 gives the full variable domain: EPEVTQTPSHQVTQMGQEVILRCVPISNHLYFYWYRQILGQKVEFLVSFYNNEISEKSEIFDDQFSVERPDGSNFTLKIRSTKLEDSAMYFCASSARYEQFFGPGTRLTVL.

This clonotype was recorded many times. The CDR3 here is CASAKGNVRGTDTQYF. For the CDR3, the DNA is TGTGCCAGCGCTAAGGGGAACGTCCGAGGCACAGATACGCAGTATTTT. The rearrangement joins TRBV2 to TRBJ2-3, with D perhaps matching TRBD1 (5 bases). Between the trimmed V and J ends, which lost 8 bases and 1 base, there was a span of 19 bases. CDR1 is SNHLY and CDR2 is FYNNEI in the germline V gene. CDR3 length equals 16 residues. Variable domain in full (rest from reference TRBV2 and TRBJ2-3): EPEVTQTPSHQVTQMGQEVILRCVPISNHLYFYWYRQILGQKVEFLVSFYNNEISEKSEIFDDQFSVERPDGSNFTLKIRSTKLEDSAMYFCASAKGNVRGTDTQYFGPGTRLTVL.

This clonotype was observed a handful of times. This chain connects TRBV20-1 to TRBJ2-5; D is undetermined. The germline V gene encodes CDR1 DFQATT and CDR2 SNEGSKA (reference sequence). CDR3 length: 12 amino acids. V lost 8 bases to trimming and J lost 3 bases, with 13 bases between them. CDR3 DNA sequence: TGCAGTACGATAAAGACGAAAGAGACCCAGTACTTC. It is translated as CSTIKTKETQYF.

This clonotype was seen only a few times. The chain combines TRBV16 with TRBJ1-2; D is uncertain. V lost 4 bases and J 6 bases, leaving 12 bases between the germline ends. Germline V CDR1 and CDR2: KGHSY, FQNENV. The CDR3 sequence is 13 residues long. The CDR3 region is CASSRTGKDGYTF. Written as DNA, the CDR3 is TGTGCCAGCAGCCGGACGGGGAAGGATGGCTACACCTTC.